This TCR beta chain emerged from a study of blood T cell repertoires in COVID-19. Background on the study: Specimens from acute and convalescent COVID-19 originated in the United States, Italy and Spain. In each case, the material was cDNA or gDNA derived from T cells, B-cell-depleted T cells, or PBMCs.

Looked up from germline, CDR1 is LGHNA and CDR2 is YSLEER. CDR3 length: 16 residues. Trimming shortened V by 0 bases and J by 9 bases, and 18 bases separated the two germline ends. In the authors' workflow: Reference gene primers were amplified, and this amplification served to estimate nucleated cell counts. Measured with immunoSEQ multiplex PCR; TCRdb has only the in-frame clones, and not every one. V and J calls and clone size are copied from that table; D and trimming were computed from the DNA. The table includes some 150,000 clones, approximately 87% detected once. This rearrangement joins TRBV4-3 to TRBJ1-3, with unresolved D. What was sequenced was peripheral blood. The TCR originated in a man in his fifties or sixties with active COVID-19. In nucleotides, the CDR3 is TGCGCCAGCAGCCAAGATGAAGCCTCCCGCGGAGGCACCATATATTTT. Translated: CASSQDEASRGGTIYF.